The next 29 T cell receptor beta chains were all read from a single sample in a study of T cells in Graves' hyperthyroidism and ophthalmopathy. TCR beta CDR3 region amplification was performed from RNA transcripts. The HTBI primer set served for first-round RT-PCR of the TCR CDR3. From the multiplex PCR reads, TCRdb called clonotypes with MiXCR, one entry per CDR3 protein. The data contain 600,000 or so distinct CDR3 sequences, more than 12% of them singletons. The sample comprised blood. The origin of the receptors is a woman between 50 and 59 years old with Graves' ophthalmopathy.

The chain employs TRBV6-1 and TRBJ1-4; possible D gene TRBD1, 6 bases. The CDR3 totals 12 residues. Germline assignment: CDR1 MNHNS and CDR2 SASEGT. Trimming shortened V by 6 bases and J by 4 bases, and 6 bases separated the two germline ends. CDR3 loop: CASRQGNEKLFF. The CDR3 DNA reads TGTGCCAGCAGACAGGGTAATGAAAAACTGTTTTTT.

The rearrangement joins TRBV7-9 to TRBJ1-2, with 11 bases identical to TRBD1. The CDR3 loop spans 18 amino acids. J gave up 4 bases and V 0 bases, and 10 bases lay outside the gene matches. Germline-derived CDR1 and CDR2 are SEHNR and FQNEAQ (reference sequence). This CDR3 reads CASSLAPRTGGAGYGYTF. CDR3 DNA sequence: TGTGCCAGCAGCTTAGCCCCTCGGACAGGGGGCGCGGGCTATGGCTACACCTTC.

In its sample, this clonotype was seen many times. The V and J genes are TRBV2 and TRBJ2-5; possibly TRBD2 for D (5 bases). The CDR3 sequence is 15 residues long. Deletions cut 3 bases from V and 5 bases from J, with 16 bases between. Germline V gene lookup returns CDR1 SNHLY and CDR2 FYNNEI. As DNA, the CDR3 is TGTGCCAGCAGTGAGGTCGGGCTAGCTGCTGAGACCCAGTACTTC. This sequence encodes CASSEVGLAAETQYF. Variable domain in full (rest from reference TRBV2 and TRBJ2-5): EPEVTQTPSHQVTQMGQEVILRCVPISNHLYFYWYRQILGQKVEFLVSFYNNEISEKSEIFDDQFSVERPDGSNFTLKIRSTKLEDSAMYFCASSEVGLAAETQYFGPGTRLLVL.

The gene calls are TRBV12-3 or TRBV12-4 and TRBJ1-1, with D perhaps matching TRBD1 (5 bases). Trimming took off 10 bases at V and 6 bases at J, with 24 bases between the two ends. This CDR3 is built from 15 residues. CDR3 bases: TGTGCCATCCCAACGGGGCATACAGGTCGCCCTGAAGCTTTCTTT. Amino acids: CAIPTGHTGRPEAFF.

The V and J genes are TRBV7-3 and TRBJ2-5, with 7 bases fitting TRBD2. CDR3 length equals 15 residues. Looked up from germline, CDR1 is SGHTA and CDR2 is FQGTGA. Trimming cost V 4 bases and J 0 bases; bases outside gene matches: 5. The CDR3 DNA sequence: TGTGCCAGCAGCTCGCTCGGGGGGAACCAAGAGACCCAGTACTTC. It translates to CASSSLGGNQETQYF.

This clonotype has a handful of counts. The V call is TRBV2, the J call TRBJ1-2; D gene ambiguous. CDR3 length: 13 amino acids. Germline CDR1 and CDR2: SNHLY and FYNNEI. The V end was cut by 6 bases, the J end by 1 base, with 9 bases between. The CDR3 is CASRDGLNYGYTF. Written as DNA, the CDR3 is TGTGCCAGCAGGGACGGCCTTAACTATGGCTACACCTTC. Combining the CDR3 with reference TRBV2 and TRBJ1-2 gives the whole variable domain EPEVTQTPSHQVTQMGQEVILRCVPISNHLYFYWYRQILGQKVEFLVSFYNNEISEKSEIFDDQFSVERPDGSNFTLKIRSTKLEDSAMYFCASRDGLNYGYTFGSGTRLTVV.

This clonotype was observed many times. The chain is built from TRBV28 and TRBJ2-1; 10 bases match TRBD2. V was pared by 3 bases and J by 3 bases, with 11 bases of the junction left unmatched. The CDR3 consists of 18 residues. The V gene's germline CDR1 is MDHEN and CDR2 SYDVKM. The CDR3 DNA reads TGTGCCAGCAGTTTGCCTCCCCGACTAGCGGGCAGCTACAATGAGCAGTTCTTC. Its protein is CASSLPPRLAGSYNEQFF. Looking up the rest from reference TRBV28 and TRBJ2-1 gives the full variable domain: DVKVTQSSRYLVKRTGEKVFLECVQDMDHENMFWYRQDPGLGLRLIYFSYDVKMKEKGDIPEGYSVSREKKERFSLILESASTNQTSMYLCASSLPPRLAGSYNEQFFGPGTRLTVL.

The V gene is TRBV5-1, the J gene TRBJ2-3; the D is unclear. The CDR3 contains 13 residues. V lost 4 bases and J lost 6, with 12 bases in between. Looked up from germline, CDR1 is SGHRS and CDR2 is YFSETQ. The CDR3 sequence: CASSRVGFDTQYF. CDR3 nucleotides: TGCGCCAGCAGCCGCGTGGGTTTCGATACGCAGTATTTT.

This chain connects TRBV19 to TRBJ2-2; TRBD1 might be the D (5 bases). The CDR3 covers 15 residues. V lost 3 bases to trimming and J lost 4 bases, with 12 bases between them. The germline V gene encodes CDR1 LNHDA and CDR2 SQIVND (reference sequence). DNA of the CDR3: TGTGCCAGTAGTATTCTCCGACAGACCACCGGGGAGCTGTTTTTT. Translating gives CASSILRQTTGELFF.

This clonotype was detected many times. The rearrangement uses TRBV6-1 and TRBJ1-1; no firm D call. CDR3 length: 17 amino acids. CDR1 is MNHNS, CDR2 SASEGT, per germline. Trimming pared 2 bases from V and 1 base from J, leaving 17 bases between. The CDR3 DNA reads as TGTGCCAGCAGTGAATTATTAGCGATCGGAGAGAACACTGAAGCTTTCTTT. Translating gives CASSELLAIGENTEAFF.

This chain links TRBV4-2 with TRBJ2-7; D unresolved. Germline CDR1 reads LGHNA; CDR2 reads YNFKEQ. The CDR3 runs to 16 residues. Trimming took 1 base from V and 2 from J, leaving 15 bases between them. The CDR3 reads CASSQVMGFRAYEQYF. CDR3 coding DNA: TGTGCCAGCAGCCAAGTAATGGGGTTTAGGGCCTACGAGCAGTACTTC.

This clonotype was counted many times. The V and J genes are TRBV18 and TRBJ1-1; D is undetermined. This CDR3 is 13 amino acids long. Germline lookup yields CDR1 KGHSH and CDR2 LQKENI. V gave up 7 bases and J gave up 3 bases, with 12 bases separating them. The CDR3 here is CASFPAGYTEAFF. Written as DNA, the CDR3 is TGTGCCAGCTTCCCGGCGGGGTACACTGAAGCTTTCTTT.

This clonotype was seen once. The CDR3 is CASSYPLGQQETQYF. The CDR3 nucleotides are TGTGCCAGCAGTTACCCCTTGGGACAGCAAGAGACCCAGTACTTC. This chain uses TRBV11-2 with TRBJ2-5, with 7 bases fitting TRBD1. Germline V lookup: CDR1 SGHAT, CDR2 FQNNGV. The CDR3 spans 15 residues. Trimming took 6 bases from V and 2 from J; bases not matched to a gene: 9.

V usage is TRBV19 and J usage is TRBJ1-1, with 10 bases matching TRBD1. V shed 5 bases and J 1 base; nucleotides not matched to a gene: 13. Germline V lookup: CDR1 LNHDA, CDR2 SQIVND (reference sequence). This CDR3 region has 18 residues. The CDR3 loop reads CASSLELDRGLRNTEAFF. CDR3 bases: TGTGCCAGTAGTCTGGAGCTCGACAGGGGGCTAAGGAACACTGAAGCTTTCTTT.

The chain links TRBV5-1 to TRBJ2-1; TRBD1 agrees at 10 bases. The CDR3 consists of 15 residues. Germline CDR1 SGHRS, CDR2 YFSETQ. The V gene end was trimmed by 4 bases and the J gene end by 9 bases; junction bases not matched to a gene: 10. The CDR3 DNA reads as TGCGCCAGCAGCCCTTATCGACAGGGGGCGGGTGAGCAGTTCTTC. Amino acids: CASSPYRQGAGEQFF.

This sequence joins TRBV7-3 and TRBJ2-1, with D perhaps TRBD2 (5 bases). The V and J ends lost 5 bases and 10 bases respectively, with 15 bases between them. This CDR3 has 13 amino acids. Germline V lookup: CDR1 SGHTA, CDR2 FQGTGA. The CDR3 DNA reads as TGTGCCAGCAGCCCGTTGCGGGTGGGCGAGCAGTTCTTC. Amino acid sequence: CASSPLRVGEQFF.

This clonotype was detected only a few times. This sequence joins TRBV19 and TRBJ1-5, with TRBD1 matching 10 bases. Per the germline V gene, CDR1 is LNHDA and CDR2 is SQIVND (reference sequence). The V segment lost 5 bases and the J segment 6 bases; nucleotides outside the gene matches: 7. The CDR3 runs to 15 residues. The CDR3 DNA sequence: TGTGCCAGTAGTGCCAGACAGGGGGCGCGTCAGCCCCAGCATTTT. It codes for CASSARQGARQPQHF.

This clonotype has only a few counts. The V call is TRBV19, the J call TRBJ1-5; D call uncertain. There are 12 residues in the CDR3. Deletions cut 7 bases from V and 10 bases from J, with 14 bases between. CDR1 is LNHDA and CDR2 is SQIVND in the germline V gene (reference sequence). CDR3 loop: CASTDGLRPQHF. DNA for the CDR3: TGTGCCAGTACCGACGGATTAAGACCCCAGCATTTT.

This clonotype was seen only a few times. V and J are TRBV9 and TRBJ2-1, with 7 positions matching TRBD2. Germline CDR1 reads SGDLS; CDR2 reads YYNGEE. The CDR3 extends over 15 amino acids. The junction had 6 bases not matched to a gene; V was cut back by 0 bases and J by 6 bases. CDR3 residues: CASSVVVGGVNEQFF. The CDR3 DNA is TGTGCCAGCAGCGTAGTTGTTGGGGGGGTCAATGAGCAGTTCTTC.

This clonotype has at least ten counts. The chain has TRBV18 and TRBJ2-2; TRBD1 matches 8 bases. V was clipped by 0 bases and J by 3 bases; unmatched bases: 3. This CDR3 is 16 amino acids long. From germline, CDR1 is KGHSH and CDR2 LQKENI. CDR3 nucleotides: TGTGCCAGCTCACCACCGGGACAGGTGGACACCGGGGAGCTGTTTTTT. This translates into CASSPPGQVDTGELFF.

The chain carries TRBV2 and TRBJ2-3; 8 bases line up with TRBD2. The V segment lost 3 bases and the J segment 2 bases; nucleotides outside the gene matches: 10. The CDR3 is 17 residues long. Looked up from germline, CDR1 is SNHLY and CDR2 is FYNNEI. The DNA of the CDR3 is TGTGCCAGCAGTGAGGGACTAGTGGGAGGCCCCACAGATACGCAGTATTTT. Protein: CASSEGLVGGPTDTQYF.

The V call is TRBV9, the J call TRBJ1-5; D possibly corresponds to TRBD1 (5 bases). The CDR3 extends over 14 amino acids. Germline V gives CDR1 SGDLS, CDR2 YYNGEE. Trimming took 3 bases from V and 1 from J, leaving 8 bases between them. The chain's CDR3 is CASSAWDSNQPQHF. The DNA for the CDR3 is TGTGCCAGCAGCGCTTGGGACAGCAATCAGCCCCAGCATTTT.

This clonotype showed up many times. CDR3 protein: CSAPGLEYNEQFF. The CDR3 DNA follows: TGCAGTGCTCCGGGACTCGAATACAATGAGCAGTTCTTC. The chain uses TRBV20-1 and TRBJ2-1; a possible D gene is TRBD2 (6 bases). This CDR3 comprises 13 residues. Trimming shortened V by 5 bases and J by 4 bases, and 12 bases separated the two germline ends. Germline CDR1 and CDR2: DFQATT and SNEGSKA (reference sequence).

Many counts were recorded for this clonotype. J is TRBJ2-7 and V is TRBV7-9; TRBD1 agrees at 11 bases. Germline lookup yields CDR1 SEHNR and CDR2 FQNEAQ (reference sequence). V lost 5 bases, J lost 2 bases, and 14 bases stayed unmatched. The CDR3 contains 18 residues. CDR3 protein: CASSPRTGGKYRTYEQYF. The CDR3, as DNA: TGTGCCAGCAGCCCCCGGACAGGGGGCAAGTATCGTACCTACGAGCAGTACTTC.

The chain couples TRBV19 to TRBJ1-4; no firm D call. The CDR3 contains 17 residues. The germline V and J ends were trimmed by 4 bases and 3 bases, with 18 bases remaining between them. The germline CDR1 and CDR2 sequences are LNHDA and SQIVND (reference sequence). Written as DNA, the CDR3 is TGTGCCAGTAGTACCACCCATGGGGTCGTGGCTAATGAAAAACTGTTTTTT. This gives the protein CASSTTHGVVANEKLFF.

This clonotype has ten or more counts. V gene TRBV7-2 combines with J gene TRBJ2-2; 8 bases are shared with TRBD1. Per germline, CDR1 SGHTA and CDR2 FQGNSA. This CDR3 contains 14 residues. V lost 3 bases and J lost 7; bases outside the gene matches: 4. The CDR3 here is CASSFRGRDGELFF. The CDR3 nucleotides are TGTGCCAGCAGCTTCAGGGGGCGAGACGGGGAGCTGTTTTTT.

This clonotype was recorded many times. The gene calls are TRBV7-2 and TRBJ1-5, with no clear D. The CDR3 contains 16 residues. Germline V lookup: CDR1 SGHTA, CDR2 FQGNSA. V was trimmed by 3 bases and J by 7 bases, leaving 19 bases between them. For the CDR3, the DNA is TGTGCCAGCAGCTTCCCCTCGGGTCTAACGGAACAGCCCCAGCATTTT. This gives the protein CASSFPSGLTEQPQHF.

The chain carries TRBV2 and TRBJ2-7; the D gene is possibly TRBD2 (7 bases). CDR3 length: 14 amino acids. V was cut by 11 bases and J by 3 bases, with 20 bases left in between. Germline CDR1 is SNHLY and CDR2 is FYNNEI. This CDR3 reads CASDRGAGGYEQYF. CDR3 coding DNA: TGTGCCTCCGACCGGGGGGCTGGCGGCTACGAGCAGTACTTC.

The table lists this clonotype with many counts. The gene calls are TRBV20-1 and TRBJ1-2, with a possible D match to TRBD1 (6 bases). This CDR3 is built from 11 residues. Trimming cost V 4 bases and J 7 bases, with 10 bases left between them. Germline V gene lookup returns CDR1 DFQATT and CDR2 SNEGSKA (reference sequence). The CDR3 region has the DNA TGCAGTGCTACTTCACAGGGTGGCTACACCTTC. This encodes CSATSQGGYTF.